This entry features one T cell receptor (beta chain) sequence. Its specific antigen is unknown. Per-base quality was not reported, and no clone a single base away is much larger than it. TCRbeta CDR3 regions were amplified from genomic DNA using the immunoSEQ Assay, a bias-controlled multiplex PCR. Processing in the source paper ran as follows. Nucleated cell counts per sample were estimated from amplification of reference gene primers within the assay. Sequence reads were collapsed and filtered to measure the absolute abundance of every unique TCRbeta CDR3 rearrangement. Productive Simpson clonality was computed per sample as the square root of Simpson's diversity index over productive rearrangements. TCRdb carries this immuneACCESS record with in-frame sequences only. Its versions omit some clonotypes, under half of them owing to an unresolved V gene in the studies checked, with the rest unexplained. The V and J calls and clone size were taken over from that table, and D and trimming were inferred from the DNA. The sample profile shows under 300,000 clones; more than 85% of them were found once. The top ten clones comprise 1.6% of the sample.

This sample was included in a study of blood T cell repertoires in COVID-19 (dated by TCRdb to the early 2020s). At the level of the whole study: Samples covering the acute and convalescent phases of COVID-19 were provided by collaborators in the United States, Italy and Spain. The material from the prospective study consisted of cDNA or gDNA derived from T cells, B-cell-depleted T cells, or PBMCs. The repertoires were released in a freely available public database meant as a resource for research on the immune response to SARS-CoV-2. The samples were drawn from two sources: the first 160 participants of the ongoing ImmuneRACE study, and 950 to 1,500 subjects contributed by 6 global collaborators. Deeply sampled blood TCRbeta repertoires from subjects exposed to, actively infected with, or recovered from COVID-19 were included in the dataset. Sample metadata almost always included a de-identified subject ID, COVID-19 status, age in years and sex. Where available, HLA class I and class II types were taken from metadata supplied by the sample provider and were not determined by assay-based typing. Study-wide findings and limitations: The quantity of clinical and demographic metadata differed by source and by participant and was supplied without curation.

Participants in the prospective study were aged roughly 18 to 95 years, lived in over 20 United States geographic areas, and enrolled through a virtual design. In the prospective study, participants were assigned to cohorts based on the clinical history participants reported in a screening survey and a study questionnaire. ImmuneRACE Cohort 3 recovered participants were defined by two consecutive negative NP/OP PCR tests, healthcare professional clearance, or symptom resolution. Each participant in the prospective study had whole blood, serum and a nasopharyngeal or oropharyngeal swab collected by mobile phlebotomists. Additional blood draws and questionnaires over an approximately 2-month period could optionally be provided by prospective study participants. Blood samples from the prospective study were shipped frozen or at room temperature prior to DNA extraction. From a lookup of the germline V gene, CDR1 and CDR2 are SGHTA and FQGNSA. The CDR3 numbers 16 residues from cysteine through phenylalanine. Of all the DNA, just the CDR3 is kept, 48 bases in frame from base 1. V is clipped by 5 bases and J by 1 base, and the sequence between their germline boundaries is 18 bases long.

This chain joins TRBV7-2 to TRBJ2-7, and the D gene may be TRBD1, 6 bases matching. The sequencing sample was made of PBMCs or T cells enriched from blood (not recorded which). The receptor comes from a woman in her forties or fifties who had recovered from COVID-19. CDR3 reads: CASSPEGTIGSYEQYF. The nucleotides read TGTGCCAGCAGCCCAGAGGGGACAATCGGTTCCTACGAGCAGTACTTC.